This TCR beta chain was found in a study of blood T cell repertoires in COVID-19. CDR1 is MNHEY, CDR2 SVGAGI, per germline. V lost 8 bases, J lost 1 base, and 11 bases lay in between. The CDR3 spans 13 residues. This clone was seen a few times. This table comes from immunoSEQ multiplex PCR, and its TCRdb copy is limited to in-frame clones, with some not included. The repertoire holds approximately 140,000 clones, with 70% to 90% as singletons. The clonotype comes from a woman aged 50 to 65 who had recovered from COVID-19. The chain recombines TRBV6-5 with TRBJ1-1; D is unresolved. The specimen sequenced was PBMCs or T cells enriched from blood (not recorded which). Written as DNA, the CDR3 is TGTGCCAGCCGACGGGGTTGGAACACTGAAGCTTTCTTT. Encoded protein: CASRRGWNTEAFF.